These T cell receptor beta chains were read from a single sample in a study of cytomegalovirus exposure and HLA in healthy donors. Some clones are missing from TCRdb's copy, which holds only in-frame ones; the method was immunoSEQ multiplex PCR. Of around 180,000 clones listed, about four fifths are singletons. Sequencing was performed on PBMCs. These receptors all stem from a man aged 18 to 29 in good health and CMV-seronegative. Each CDR3 is given with its conserved first and last residue. D genes are given only for firm matches. The listing skips clone size in some rows; elsewhere it reads once, few, many or a size class.

clone size: -; J gene: TRBJ2-1; D gene: -; V gene: TRBV7-8; CDR3 DNA: TGTGCCAGCAGCTTACTAGTAGGTTTTTTCAATGAGCAGTTCTTC; CDR3 protein: CASSLLVGFFNEQFF
clone size: -; J gene: TRBJ2-4; D gene: TRBD2; V gene: TRBV11-3; CDR3 DNA: TGTGCCAGCAGCTTAGTGGCTAGCGGGGGGGCCGGAAACATTCAGTACTTC; CDR3 protein: CASSLVASGGAGNIQYF
clone size: -; J gene: TRBJ1-5; D gene: -; V gene: TRBV19; CDR3 DNA: TGTGCCAGTAGCCAACAGGGTAATCAGCCCCAGCATTTT; CDR3 protein: CASSQQGNQPQHF
clone size: -; J gene: TRBJ2-2; D gene: -; V gene: TRBV6-5; CDR3 DNA: TGTGCCAGCAGCCCGGACTGGAACACCGGGGAGCTGTTTTTT; CDR3 protein: CASSPDWNTGELFF
clone size: -; J gene: TRBJ2-1; D gene: TRBD2; V gene: TRBV7-9; CDR3 DNA: TGTGCCAGCAGCCCAGCCGGACTAGCGGGAGGGGGTAATGAGCAGTTCTTC; CDR3 protein: CASSPAGLAGGGNEQFF
clone size: -; J gene: TRBJ2-1; D gene: -; V gene: TRBV4-3; CDR3 DNA: TGCGCCAGCAGCCGCGAGTTACGAAATGAGCAGTTCTTC; CDR3 protein: CASSRELRNEQFF
clone size: -; J gene: TRBJ1-5; D gene: TRBD1; V gene: TRBV4-1; CDR3 DNA: TGCGCCAGCAGCCAATCCGGGACAGGGGGACAGCCCCAGCATTTT; CDR3 protein: CASSQSGTGGQPQHF
clone size: -; J gene: TRBJ2-3; D gene: -; V gene: TRBV7-9; CDR3 DNA: TGTGCCAGCAGCTTAGGGATTATAGCGGAAGCCACAGATACGCAGTATTTT; CDR3 protein: CASSLGIIAEATDTQYF
clone size: -; J gene: TRBJ1-5; D gene: -; V gene: TRBV18; CDR3 DNA: TGTGCCAGCTCACCCGCGAGGAATCAGCCCCAGCATTTT; CDR3 protein: CASSPARNQPQHF
clone size: -; J gene: TRBJ1-5; D gene: TRBD1; V gene: TRBV27; CDR3 DNA: TGTGCCAGCAGCCCCGGGACAGGGGGTTCCGGGCCCCAGCATTTT; CDR3 protein: CASSPGTGGSGPQHF
clone size: -; J gene: TRBJ2-7; D gene: TRBD2; V gene: TRBV5-6; CDR3 DNA: TGTGCCAGCAGCCACAGCGGGGCTCTCCCCTACGAGCAGTACTTC; CDR3 protein: CASSHSGALPYEQYF
clone size: -; J gene: TRBJ2-1; D gene: TRBD2; V gene: TRBV19; CDR3 DNA: TGTGCCAGTAGTATATCTGGCGGGAGCTACAATGAGCAGTTCTTC; CDR3 protein: CASSISGGSYNEQFF
clone size: -; J gene: TRBJ2-3; D gene: TRBD1; V gene: TRBV6-5; CDR3 DNA: TGTGCCAGCACCGCGGACAGGGGAAGCACAGATACGCAGTATTTT; CDR3 protein: CASTADRGSTDTQYF
clone size: -; J gene: TRBJ2-7; D gene: -; V gene: TRBV6-6; CDR3 DNA: TGTGCCACCCGAGGACAGACCTACGAGCAGTACTTC; CDR3 protein: CATRGQTYEQYF
clone size: -; J gene: TRBJ2-7; D gene: TRBD1; V gene: TRBV9; CDR3 DNA: TGTGCCAGCAGCTTCAAAGGACAGGGGGGCGAGCAGTACTTC; CDR3 protein: CASSFKGQGGEQYF
clone size: -; J gene: TRBJ1-3; D gene: TRBD1; V gene: TRBV9; CDR3 DNA: TGTGCCAGCAGCGTAGGGACAGGGCTCCTCAACTCTGGAAACACCATATATTTT; CDR3 protein: CASSVGTGLLNSGNTIYF
clone size: -; J gene: TRBJ2-7; D gene: TRBD1; V gene: TRBV7-4; CDR3 DNA: TGTGCCAGCAGCTCTCCACAGGGGGCTGGGGCGGAATACGAGCAGTACTTC; CDR3 protein: CASSSPQGAGAEYEQYF
clone size: -; J gene: TRBJ2-2; D gene: TRBD1; V gene: TRBV7-6; CDR3 DNA: TGTGCCAGCAGCCGAGACAGGGCCCCGACCGGGGAGCTGTTTTTT; CDR3 protein: CASSRDRAPTGELFF
clone size: -; J gene: TRBJ2-2; D gene: -; V gene: TRBV5-1; CDR3 DNA: TGCGCCAGCAGCGCCGACAGGTTAAACACCGGGGAGCTGTTTTTT; CDR3 protein: CASSADRLNTGELFF
clone size: -; J gene: TRBJ2-1; D gene: -; V gene: TRBV7-2; CDR3 DNA: TGTGCCAGCAGCTTAGACAGTAGTGAGCAGTTCTTC; CDR3 protein: CASSLDSSEQFF
clone size: -; J gene: TRBJ2-2; D gene: TRBD2; V gene: TRBV7-9; CDR3 DNA: TGTGCCAGCAGGGTGGGTCTAGCGGGACCGACCGGGGAGCTGTTTTTT; CDR3 protein: CASRVGLAGPTGELFF
clone size: -; J gene: TRBJ2-5; D gene: -; V gene: TRBV19; CDR3 DNA: TGTGCCAGTAGTATTGAGACAACCCAAGAGACCCAGTACTTC; CDR3 protein: CASSIETTQETQYF
clone size: -; J gene: TRBJ2-1; D gene: -; V gene: TRBV7-6; CDR3 DNA: TGTGCCAGCAGCTTAGCGAGGTGGCGGGACCACAATGAGCAGTTCTTC; CDR3 protein: CASSLARWRDHNEQFF
clone size: -; J gene: TRBJ2-7; D gene: -; V gene: TRBV2; CDR3 DNA: TGTGCCAGCAGTCCTGAGTCGCGGTACTTC; CDR3 protein: CASSPESRYF
clone size: -; J gene: TRBJ2-1; D gene: -; V gene: TRBV4-3; CDR3 DNA: TGCGCCAGCAGCCAAGATCCGGGTGACCGGGAGCAGTTCTTC; CDR3 protein: CASSQDPGDREQFF
clone size: -; J gene: TRBJ2-5; D gene: -; V gene: TRBV4-3; CDR3 DNA: TGCGCCAGCAGCCACAGAACGTCTTCGGGCGGACAGCCTCAAGAGACCCAGTACTTC; CDR3 protein: CASSHRTSSGGQPQETQYF
clone size: -; J gene: TRBJ2-7; D gene: -; V gene: TRBV18; CDR3 DNA: TGTGCCAGCTCACACAGTGGTCTGCCCTACGAGCAGTACTTC; CDR3 protein: CASSHSGLPYEQYF
clone size: -; J gene: TRBJ2-5; D gene: -; V gene: TRBV7-2; CDR3 DNA: TGTGCCAGCAGCTGGAGGGGGCGCTATCAAGAGACCCAGTACTTC; CDR3 protein: CASSWRGRYQETQYF
clone size: -; J gene: TRBJ1-1; D gene: TRBD1; V gene: TRBV15; CDR3 DNA: TGTGCCACCAGCAGCAACAGGGGGCGCGAAACTGAAGCTTTCTTT; CDR3 protein: CATSSNRGRETEAFF
clone size: -; J gene: TRBJ1-4; D gene: TRBD1; V gene: TRBV7-2; CDR3 DNA: TGTGCCAGCAGCCAAGGACAGGGAGGGGGAAAACTGTTTTTT; CDR3 protein: CASSQGQGGGKLFF
clone size: -; J gene: TRBJ2-3; D gene: TRBD1; V gene: TRBV10-3; CDR3 DNA: TGTGCCATCTCAGGCAGGGGGAGAGATACGCAGTATTTT; CDR3 protein: CAISGRGRDTQYF
clone size: -; J gene: TRBJ2-1; D gene: TRBD2; V gene: TRBV29-1; CDR3 DNA: TGCAGCGTAGCCGGGACTAGCTACAATGAGCAGTTCTTC; CDR3 protein: CSVAGTSYNEQFF
clone size: -; J gene: TRBJ2-5; D gene: -; V gene: TRBV5-6; CDR3 DNA: TGTGCCAGCAGCTTGGACCCCGGAGGGTTAGAGACCCAGTACTTC; CDR3 protein: CASSLDPGGLETQYF
clone size: -; J gene: TRBJ2-1; D gene: TRBD2; V gene: TRBV7-9; CDR3 DNA: TGTGCCAGCAGCTCTCGAGCTAGCGGGGGGGAGGCTGCTGAGCAGTTCTTC; CDR3 protein: CASSSRASGGEAAEQFF
clone size: few; J gene: TRBJ2-7; D gene: TRBD2; V gene: TRBV19; CDR3 DNA: TGTGCCAGTAGGACCACCGGGACTAGCGACTACGAGCAGTACTTC; CDR3 protein: CASRTTGTSDYEQYF
clone size: -; J gene: TRBJ2-7; D gene: TRBD1; V gene: TRBV13; CDR3 DNA: TGTGCCAGCAGCTTAACCAAGATCAGGGGGCCGGGCGAGCAGTACTTC; CDR3 protein: CASSLTKIRGPGEQYF
clone size: few; J gene: TRBJ2-5; D gene: TRBD1; V gene: TRBV7-8; CDR3 DNA: TGTGCCAGCAGCGCGACAGGGGGACAAGAGACCCAGTACTTC; CDR3 protein: CASSATGGQETQYF
clone size: -; J gene: TRBJ1-3; D gene: TRBD1; V gene: TRBV25-1; CDR3 DNA: TGTGCCAGCAGACCGGACAGGGTCTGGGGAAACACCATATATTTT; CDR3 protein: CASRPDRVWGNTIYF
clone size: -; J gene: TRBJ2-5; D gene: -; V gene: TRBV5-1; CDR3 DNA: TGCGCCAGCAGACTAGGACCGGTCCAAGAGACCCAGTACTTC; CDR3 protein: CASRLGPVQETQYF
clone size: -; J gene: TRBJ2-7; D gene: -; V gene: TRBV14; CDR3 DNA: TGTGCCAGCAGCCAAGATGGGCAGATCTACGAGCAGTACTTC; CDR3 protein: CASSQDGQIYEQYF
clone size: -; J gene: TRBJ2-2; D gene: TRBD2; V gene: TRBV10-2; CDR3 DNA: TGCGCCAGCAGTGTACTAGCGGGAGAGACCGGGGAGCTGTTTTTT; CDR3 protein: CASSVLAGETGELFF
clone size: -; J gene: TRBJ2-5; D gene: -; V gene: TRBV7-2; CDR3 DNA: TGTGCCAGCACCAAGGGGCTGTTACAAGAGACCCAGTACTTC; CDR3 protein: CASTKGLLQETQYF
clone size: -; J gene: TRBJ1-2; D gene: TRBD1; V gene: TRBV5-1; CDR3 DNA: TGCGCCAGCAGCCCCGACAGGGGAGTGTATGGCTACACCTTC; CDR3 protein: CASSPDRGVYGYTF
clone size: -; J gene: TRBJ2-7; D gene: TRBD1; V gene: TRBV10-2; CDR3 DNA: TGCGCCAGCAGTGAGATGGGACAGGGCTCCTACGAGCAGTACTTC; CDR3 protein: CASSEMGQGSYEQYF
clone size: -; J gene: TRBJ2-7; D gene: TRBD2; V gene: TRBV7-2; CDR3 DNA: TGTGCCAGCAGCTCGCAGGGGACTAGCGGGGGTCCCTACGAGCAGTACTTC; CDR3 protein: CASSSQGTSGGPYEQYF
clone size: few; J gene: TRBJ2-2; D gene: TRBD1; V gene: TRBV19; CDR3 DNA: TGTGCCAGTAATTCAGGGACAGGGAGCACCGGGGAGCTGTTTTTT; CDR3 protein: CASNSGTGSTGELFF
clone size: few; J gene: TRBJ2-1; D gene: TRBD2; V gene: TRBV18; CDR3 DNA: TGTGCCAGCTCACCACTCGGACTAGCGGGAGTGGTCCCTCCGGACAATGAGCAGTTCTTC; CDR3 protein: CASSPLGLAGVVPPDNEQFF